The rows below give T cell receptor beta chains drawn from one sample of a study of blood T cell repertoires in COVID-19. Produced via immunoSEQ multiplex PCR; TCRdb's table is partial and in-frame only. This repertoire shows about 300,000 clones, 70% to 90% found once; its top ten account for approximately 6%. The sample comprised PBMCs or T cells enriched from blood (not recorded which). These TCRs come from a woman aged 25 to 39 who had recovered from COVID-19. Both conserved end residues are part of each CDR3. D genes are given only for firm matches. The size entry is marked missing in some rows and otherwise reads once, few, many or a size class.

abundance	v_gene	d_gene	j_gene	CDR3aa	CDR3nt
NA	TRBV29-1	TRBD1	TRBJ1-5	CSVGTGASNQPQHF	TGCAGCGTTGGCACAGGGGCTAGCAATCAGCCCCAGCATTTT
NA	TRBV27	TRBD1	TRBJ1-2	CASSFWTGTKRYGYTF	TGTGCCAGCAGTTTTTGGACAGGGACCAAACGCTATGGCTACACCTTC
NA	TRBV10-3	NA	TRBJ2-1	CAISSQGRTNEQFF	TGTGCCATCAGTAGCCAGGGAAGGACCAATGAGCAGTTCTTC
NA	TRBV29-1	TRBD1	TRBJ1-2	CSVEGTGDTNYGYTF	TGCAGCGTTGAAGGGACAGGAGACACTAACTATGGCTACACCTTC
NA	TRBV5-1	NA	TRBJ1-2	CASSPDRIYGYTF	TGCGCCAGCAGCCCAGACAGGATCTATGGCTACACCTTC
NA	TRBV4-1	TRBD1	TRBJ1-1	CASSRGTEMNTEAFF	TGCGCCAGCAGCCGAGGGACAGAGATGAACACTGAAGCTTTCTTT
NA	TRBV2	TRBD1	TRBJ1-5	CASSSEGAGQPQHF	TGTGCCAGCAGTAGCGAGGGGGCAGGCCAGCCCCAGCATTTT
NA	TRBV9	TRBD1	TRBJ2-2	CASSARDRGRANTGELFF	TGTGCCAGCAGCGCACGGGACAGGGGGCGAGCGAACACCGGGGAGCTGTTTTTT
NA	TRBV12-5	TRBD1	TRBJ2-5	CASGLGRDRVWETQYF	TGTGCTAGTGGTTTGGGCCGGGACAGGGTTTGGGAGACCCAGTACTTC
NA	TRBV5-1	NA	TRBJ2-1	CASSSPEQGPQYNEQFF	TGCGCCAGCAGCTCCCCGGAACAGGGTCCCCAATACAATGAGCAGTTCTTC
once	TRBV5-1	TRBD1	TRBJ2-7	CASSFAGTGVEQYF	TGCGCCAGCAGCTTTGCCGGGACAGGGGTCGAGCAGTACTTC
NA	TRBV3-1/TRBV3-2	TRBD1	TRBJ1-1	CASSRQGGTGLMNTEAFF	TGTGCCAGCAGCCGCCAGGGGGGGACAGGGCTCATGAACACTGAAGCTTTCTTT
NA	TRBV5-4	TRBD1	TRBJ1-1	CASSPATGGDNTEAFF	TGTGCCAGCAGCCCTGCGACAGGGGGAGATAACACTGAAGCTTTCTTT
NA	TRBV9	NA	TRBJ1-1	CASSVAPRNTEAFF	TGTGCCAGCAGCGTAGCTCCGAGGAACACTGAAGCTTTCTTT
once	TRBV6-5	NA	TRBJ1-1	CASSSTESNTEAFF	TGTGCCAGCAGCTCGACAGAGTCCAACACTGAAGCTTTCTTT
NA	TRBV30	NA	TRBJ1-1	CAWSYGRNTEAFF	TGTGCCTGGAGTTACGGTAGAAACACTGAAGCTTTCTTT
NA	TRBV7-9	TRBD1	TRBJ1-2	CASSSTGANYGYTF	TGTGCCAGCAGCTCCACAGGGGCTAACTATGGCTACACCTTC
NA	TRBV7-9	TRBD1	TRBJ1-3	CASGQGSGNTIYF	TGTGCCAGCGGACAGGGTTCTGGAAACACCATATATTTT
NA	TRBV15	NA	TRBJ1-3	CATSRAPGQGPANTIYF	TGTGCCACCAGCAGAGCCCCGGGACAAGGACCGGCAAACACCATATATTTT
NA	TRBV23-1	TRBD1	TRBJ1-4	CASSPPLDRVDANEKLFF	TGCGCCAGCAGTCCCCCGCTAGACAGGGTGGACGCTAATGAAAAACTGTTTTTT
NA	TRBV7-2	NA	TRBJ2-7	CASSLEGLPYSYEQYF	TGTGCCAGCAGCCTCGAGGGACTCCCGTACTCCTACGAGCAGTACTTC
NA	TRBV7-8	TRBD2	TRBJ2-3	CASSPRLTSGGLADTQYF	TGTGCCAGCAGCCCCCGATTGACTAGCGGGGGGCTCGCCGATACGCAGTATTTT
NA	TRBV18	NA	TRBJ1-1	CASSPNRDTEAFF	TGTGCCAGCTCACCAAACAGGGACACTGAAGCTTTCTTT
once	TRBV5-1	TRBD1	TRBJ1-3	CASSPGQGVRNTIYF	TGCGCCAGCAGCCCCGGACAGGGGGTGAGAAACACCATATATTTT
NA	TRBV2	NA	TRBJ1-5	CASSEYSYSNQPQHF	TGTGCCAGCAGTGAATATAGTTATAGCAATCAGCCCCAGCATTTT
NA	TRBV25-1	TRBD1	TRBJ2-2	CASRDRPPNTGELFF	TGTGCCAGCAGGGACAGGCCCCCGAACACCGGGGAGCTGTTTTTT
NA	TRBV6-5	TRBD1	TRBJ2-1	CASKGTGAGHEQFF	TGTGCCAGCAAGGGGACAGGGGCCGGCCATGAGCAGTTCTTC
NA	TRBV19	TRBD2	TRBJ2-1	CASKRGYSSYNEQFF	TGTGCCAGTAAGCGGGGGTACAGCTCCTACAATGAGCAGTTCTTC
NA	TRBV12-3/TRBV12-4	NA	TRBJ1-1	CASSPRGYTEAFF	TGTGCCAGCAGCCCAAGGGGATACACTGAAGCTTTCTTT
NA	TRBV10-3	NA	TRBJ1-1	CAISLRDTEAFF	TGTGCCATCAGCCTCCGGGACACCGAAGCTTTCTTT
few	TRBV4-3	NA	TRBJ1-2	CASSQDSGNYGYTF	TGCGCCAGCAGCCAAGATTCCGGTAACTATGGCTACACCTTC
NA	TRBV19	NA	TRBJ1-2	CASTLGAVQGYTF	TGTGCCAGTACTCTAGGGGCTGTCCAGGGCTACACCTTC
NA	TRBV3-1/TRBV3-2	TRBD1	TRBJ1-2	CASSRRDRANYGYTF	TGTGCCAGCAGCCGACGGGACAGAGCTAACTATGGCTACACCTTC
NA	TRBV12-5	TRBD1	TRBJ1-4	CASGTGTGNGKLFF	TGTGCTAGTGGCACCGGGACAGGGAACGGAAAACTGTTTTTT
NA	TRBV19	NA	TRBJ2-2	CASSSGRAPENTGELFF	TGTGCCAGTAGTTCGGGAAGGGCGCCCGAAAACACCGGGGAGCTGTTTTTT
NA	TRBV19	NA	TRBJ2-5	CASSIRPAGQETQYF	TGTGCCAGTAGTATTCGCCCGGCAGGGCAAGAGACCCAGTACTTC
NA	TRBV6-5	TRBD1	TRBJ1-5	CASSYPTGNSNQPQHF	TGTGCCAGCAGTTACCCGACAGGGAATAGCAATCAGCCCCAGCATTTT
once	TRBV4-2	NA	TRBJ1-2	CASSQDRVQYLYGYTF	TGTGCCAGCAGCCAAGACCGGGTGCAGTACCTCTATGGCTACACCTTC
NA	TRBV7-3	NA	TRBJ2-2	CASSPSPTGELFF	TGTGCCAGCAGCCCAAGCCCCACCGGGGAGCTGTTTTTT
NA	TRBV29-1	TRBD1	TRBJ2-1	CSVNRDRGREQFF	TGCAGCGTTAACCGGGACAGGGGTCGGGAGCAGTTCTTC
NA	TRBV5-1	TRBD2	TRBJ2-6	CASSGGAGANVLTF	TGCGCCAGCAGCGGGGGGGCTGGGGCCAACGTCCTGACTTTC
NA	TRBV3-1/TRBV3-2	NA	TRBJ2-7	CASSPSAMGYEQYF	TGTGCCAGCAGCCCCTCAGCGATGGGCTACGAGCAGTACTTC
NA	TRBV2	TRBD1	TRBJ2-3	CASRPPGQGLGDTQYF	TGTGCCAGCAGACCACCGGGACAGGGATTAGGAGATACGCAGTATTTT
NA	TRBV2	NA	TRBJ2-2	CASSALRSAGELFF	TGTGCCAGCAGTGCCCTCCGGTCGGCCGGGGAGCTGTTTTTT
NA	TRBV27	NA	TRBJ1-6	CASSLGAGGASYNSPLHF	TGTGCCAGCAGTTTAGGGGCTGGGGGGGCCTCCTATAATTCACCCCTCCACTTT
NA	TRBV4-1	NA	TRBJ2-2	CASSPPLGELFF	TGCGCCAGCAGTCCCCCCCTCGGGGAGCTGTTTTTT
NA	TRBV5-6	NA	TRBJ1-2	CASSLALEGPLNGYTF	TGTGCCAGCAGCTTGGCCCTCGAGGGCCCTCTAAATGGCTACACCTTC
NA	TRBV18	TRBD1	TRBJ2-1	CASSPDRVPHNEQFF	TGTGCCAGCTCACCGGACAGGGTACCCCACAATGAGCAGTTCTTC
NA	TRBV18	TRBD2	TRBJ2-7	CASSQIGTSGAARYEQYF	TGTGCCAGCTCACAAATCGGGACTAGCGGGGCGGCCCGGTACGAGCAGTACTTC
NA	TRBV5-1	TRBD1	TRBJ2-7	CASSATGGAGEQYF	TGCGCCAGCAGCGCCACAGGGGGCGCTGGCGAGCAGTACTTC
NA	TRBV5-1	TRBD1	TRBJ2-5	CASSGTGVRETQYF	TGCGCCAGCAGCGGGACAGGGGTCAGGGAGACCCAGTACTTC